The entry that follows covers one TCR beta chain sequence. V was pared by 9 bases and J by 3 bases, with 9 bases between. The CDR3 length is 11 residues. This sample is drawn from a study of shared clonotypes between healthy human individuals. The assay was immunoSEQ multiplex PCR, and TCRdb's table has in-frame clones only and misses some. The sample lists around 510,000 clones, about 96% occurring once. Sequencing used naive CD4+ T cells sorted from blood. Indicated subset: CD45RA+ positively selected. This receptor was obtained from a woman aged 25 to 39 in good health. This rearrangement joins TRBV7-1 to TRBJ2-7; tentative D call: TRBD1 (6 bases). TRBV7-1 is sorted into the ORF group, with uncertain function. For the CDR3, the DNA is TGTGCCAGTGTACAGGGCTACGAGCAGTACTTC. As protein: CASVQGYEQYF.